Below are 18 T cell receptor beta chains sequenced from a single sample in a study of CD8 T cell repertoires and HIV-1 epitope variants. Assay: immunoSEQ multiplex PCR; the TCRdb copy retains only in-frame clones and omits some. The sample shows some 100,000 clones, almost 75% of them seen only once. Sequencing input: uncultured baseline CD8+ T cells from peripheral blood mononuclear cells (PBMCs). These receptors all come from a male donor with HIV.

This clone was seen a single time. The chain uses TRBV18 and TRBJ2-1; the D is unclear. The germline V gene has CDR1 KGHSH and CDR2 LQKENI. The CDR3 totals 12 residues. The germline V and J ends were trimmed by 2 bases and 8 bases, with 7 bases remaining between them. The CDR3 DNA is TGTGCCAGCTCACCAGAGCATGATGAGCAGTTCTTC. Protein sequence: CASSPEHDEQFF.

The chain joins TRBV6-5 to TRBJ1-5, with D unresolved. This CDR3 contains 14 residues. V was pared by 6 bases and J by 0 bases, with 9 bases between. Germline CDR1 and CDR2: MNHEY and SVGAGI. For the CDR3, the DNA is TGTGCCAGCAGCCAGGCCGTTAGCAATCAGCCCCAGCATTTT. This encodes CASSQAVSNQPQHF.

The chain joins TRBV29-1 to TRBJ2-7; D might be TRBD1 (6 bases). With 4 bases removed from V and 2 bases from J, the gap between germline ends came to 12 bases. This CDR3 is built from 13 residues. CDR1 is SQVTM, CDR2 ANQGSEA, per germline. This CDR3 is CSVGGGGPYEQYF. The DNA for the CDR3 is TGCAGCGTTGGAGGGGGTGGACCCTACGAGCAGTACTTC.

The chain joins TRBV18 to TRBJ2-1; D perhaps matches TRBD2 (5 bases). Germline-derived CDR1 and CDR2 are KGHSH and LQKENI. V dropped 0 bases and J dropped 0 bases, with 12 bases sitting between them. The CDR3 contains 17 residues. The CDR3 protein is CASSPPLDSFSYNEQFF. The CDR3 DNA reads TGTGCCAGCTCACCACCGCTGGACTCTTTCTCCTACAATGAGCAGTTCTTC.

This chain connects TRBV15 to TRBJ2-5, with D perhaps TRBD2 (6 bases). Germline CDR1 reads LNHNV; CDR2 reads YYDKDF (reference sequence). CDR3 length: 16 residues. With 2 bases removed from V and 1 base from J, the gap between germline ends came to 14 bases. CDR3: CATSRLAPILQETQYF. The CDR3 coding sequence is TGTGCCACCAGCAGACTAGCGCCTATCCTCCAAGAGACCCAGTACTTC. Variable domain in full (rest from reference TRBV15 and TRBJ2-5): DAMVIQNPRYQVTQFGKPVTLSCSQTLNHNVMYWYQQKSSQAPKLLFHYYDKDFNNEADTPDNFQSRRPNTSFCFLDIRSPGLGDTAMYLCATSRLAPILQETQYFGPGTRLLVL.

The rearrangement joins TRBV9 to TRBJ2-5; 15 nucleotides match TRBD2. Germline CDR1 reads SGDLS; CDR2 reads YYNGEE. This CDR3 region has 17 residues. The V and J ends lost 3 bases and 5 bases, in that order; junction bases with no gene match: 8. CDR3 DNA sequence: TGTGCCAGCAGCGGCGGCCGGACTAGCGGGAGGGAGGAGACCCAGTACTTC. It encodes CASSGGRTSGREETQYF.

This chain connects TRBV15 to TRBJ1-1; 8 nucleotides align to TRBD1. Germline assignment: CDR1 LNHNV and CDR2 YYDKDF (reference sequence). V was clipped by 3 bases and J by 4 bases; unmatched bases: 7. The CDR3 consists of 15 residues. CDR3 region: CATSSLQGVGTEAFF. The CDR3 region has the DNA TGTGCCACCAGCAGTTTACAGGGGGTCGGCACTGAAGCTTTCTTT. Combining the CDR3 with reference TRBV15 and TRBJ1-1 gives the whole variable domain DAMVIQNPRYQVTQFGKPVTLSCSQTLNHNVMYWYQQKSSQAPKLLFHYYDKDFNNEADTPDNFQSRRPNTSFCFLDIRSPGLGDTAMYLCATSSLQGVGTEAFFGQGTRLTVV.

V and J are TRBV7-3 and TRBJ2-5; tentative D call: TRBD2 (6 bases). The V gene lost 2 bases and the J gene lost 5 bases, with 15 bases spanning the gap. This CDR3 has 15 amino acids. Germline CDR1 is SGHTA and CDR2 is FQGTGA. CDR3 nucleotides: TGTGCCAGCAGCTTATATCCCGGGAGTCGGGAGACCCAGTACTTC. Translated, it gives CASSLYPGSRETQYF.

This sequence joins TRBV5-1 and TRBJ2-3, with TRBD2 matching 9 bases. The length of the CDR3 is 19 residues. Germline loops: CDR1 SGHRS, CDR2 YFSETQ. V shed 2 bases, J shed 2 bases, and the junction held 15 bases outside the gene matches. CDR3 sequence (DNA): TGCGCCAGCAGCTTCCGGACGAGTTTTAGCGGGGGACCCACAGATACGCAGTATTTT. Amino acids: CASSFRTSFSGGPTDTQYF.

This sequence joins TRBV7-2 and TRBJ2-5; 12 bases are shared with TRBD2. The CDR3 has 16 residues. The V and J ends lost 4 bases and 7 bases, in that order; junction bases with no gene match: 10. Germline V lookup: CDR1 SGHTA, CDR2 FQGNSA. This CDR3 is CASSSSGGAFRVTQYF. CDR3 coding DNA: TGTGCCAGCAGCTCTAGCGGGGGGGCCTTCCGGGTGACCCAGTACTTC. The full variable domain, its missing parts supplied by reference TRBV7-2 and TRBJ2-5, is GAGVSQSPSNKVTEKGKDVELRCDPISGHTALYWYRQSLGQGLEFLIYFQGNSAPDKSGLPSDRFSAERTGGSVSTLTIQRTQQEDSAVYLCASSSSGGAFRVTQYFGPGTRLLVL.

The chain uses TRBV25-1 and TRBJ1-4; D ambiguous. This CDR3 comprises 16 residues. The V gene's germline CDR1 is MGHDK and CDR2 SYGVNS. V shed 1 base and J shed 5 bases, with 14 bases lying between them. DNA of the CDR3: TGTGCCAGCAGTGAATCCGGCGGAAGCGCGAATGAAAAACTGTTTTTT. Amino acid sequence: CASSESGGSANEKLFF.

This sequence joins TRBV5-1 and TRBJ1-2, with 7 bases identical to TRBD1. J gave up 4 bases and V 4 bases, and 10 bases lay outside the gene matches. This CDR3 contains 15 residues. Per germline, CDR1 SGHRS and CDR2 YFSETQ. For the CDR3, the DNA is TGCGCCAGCAGCACCACAGGGGCGGGTGGCTATGGCTACACCTTC. It encodes CASSTTGAGGYGYTF.

The rearrangement uses TRBV4-1 and TRBJ2-7; unclear D gene. Germline V gene sequence: CDR1 MGHRA, CDR2 YSYEKL. This CDR3 comprises 8 residues. The CDR3 protein is CASSQESV. The CDR3 region has the DNA TGCGCCAGCAGCCAAGAGTCGGTC.

This rearrangement joins TRBV5-4 to TRBJ2-7, with D possibly called TRBD1 or TRBD2 (5 bases each). The CDR3 has 11 amino acids. The ends were cut back, 4 bases at V and 7 bases at J, with 9 bases in the middle. The germline CDR1 and CDR2 sequences are SGHNT and YYREEE (reference sequence). DNA for the CDR3: TGTGCCAGCAGCCGGGACGGTGAGCAGTACTTC. Protein product: CASSRDGEQYF.

The chain carries TRBV19 and TRBJ1-1; D perhaps matches TRBD1 (5 bases). The V end lost 7 bases, the J end lost 0 bases, and 12 bases lay between the germline ends. This CDR3 is 14 amino acids long. Per germline, CDR1 LNHDA and CDR2 SQIVND (reference sequence). In DNA form, the CDR3 reads TGTGCCAGTACCATGGGGGTGGTGAACACTGAAGCTTTCTTT. This codes for CASTMGVVNTEAFF.

The chain employs TRBV29-1 and TRBJ1-4; 9 bases are shared with TRBD1. The CDR3 sequence is 15 residues long. V shed 3 bases and J 5 bases; nucleotides not matched to a gene: 7. The germline gives CDR1 SQVTM, CDR2 ANQGSEA. CDR3 nucleotide sequence: TGCAGCGTTGATGGGGGACAGGGAGTCAATGAAAAACTGTTTTTT. This translates into CSVDGGQGVNEKLFF.

The rearrangement joins TRBV5-4 to TRBJ1-2, with D possibly TRBD1 on 5 matching bases. V dropped 1 base and J dropped 8 bases, with 12 bases sitting between them. The CDR3 consists of 13 residues. Germline V gives CDR1 SGHNT, CDR2 YYREEE (reference sequence). CDR3 protein: CASSLRGVRGYTF. In DNA form, the CDR3 reads TGTGCCAGCAGCTTGAGAGGGGTTCGCGGCTACACCTTC. Full variable domain (missing parts from reference TRBV5-4 and TRBJ1-2): ETGVTQSPTHLIKTRGQQVTLRCSSQSGHNTVSWYQQALGQGPQFIFQYYREEENGRGNFPPRFSGLQFPNYSSELNVNALELDDSALYLCASSLRGVRGYTFGSGTRLTVV.

In this sample, this clone turned up once. The rearrangement joins TRBV11-2 to TRBJ2-7; 7 bases map to TRBD2. Trimming took 6 bases from V and 1 from J; bases not matched to a gene: 6. The CDR3 has 14 residues. Germline CDR1 reads SGHAT; CDR2 reads FQNNGV. DNA for the CDR3: TGTGCCAGCAGTCAATCGGGGGGATCCTACGAGCAGTACTTC. This gives the protein CASSQSGGSYEQYF.